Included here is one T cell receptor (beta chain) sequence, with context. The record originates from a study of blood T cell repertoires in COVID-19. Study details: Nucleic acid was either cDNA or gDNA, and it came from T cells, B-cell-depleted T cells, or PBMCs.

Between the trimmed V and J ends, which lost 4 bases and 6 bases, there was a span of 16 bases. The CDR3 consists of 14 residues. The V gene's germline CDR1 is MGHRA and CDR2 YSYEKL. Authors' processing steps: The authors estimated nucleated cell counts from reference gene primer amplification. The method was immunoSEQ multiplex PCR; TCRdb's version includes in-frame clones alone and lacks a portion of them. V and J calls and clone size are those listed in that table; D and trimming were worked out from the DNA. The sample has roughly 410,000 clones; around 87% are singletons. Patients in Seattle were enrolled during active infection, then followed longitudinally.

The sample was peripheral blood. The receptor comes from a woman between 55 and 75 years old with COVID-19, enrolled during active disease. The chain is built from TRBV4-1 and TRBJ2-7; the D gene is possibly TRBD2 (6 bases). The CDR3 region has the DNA TGCGCCAGCAGCCTGGAGGGTGGACTTCGCGAGCAGTACTTC. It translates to CASSLEGGLREQYF.